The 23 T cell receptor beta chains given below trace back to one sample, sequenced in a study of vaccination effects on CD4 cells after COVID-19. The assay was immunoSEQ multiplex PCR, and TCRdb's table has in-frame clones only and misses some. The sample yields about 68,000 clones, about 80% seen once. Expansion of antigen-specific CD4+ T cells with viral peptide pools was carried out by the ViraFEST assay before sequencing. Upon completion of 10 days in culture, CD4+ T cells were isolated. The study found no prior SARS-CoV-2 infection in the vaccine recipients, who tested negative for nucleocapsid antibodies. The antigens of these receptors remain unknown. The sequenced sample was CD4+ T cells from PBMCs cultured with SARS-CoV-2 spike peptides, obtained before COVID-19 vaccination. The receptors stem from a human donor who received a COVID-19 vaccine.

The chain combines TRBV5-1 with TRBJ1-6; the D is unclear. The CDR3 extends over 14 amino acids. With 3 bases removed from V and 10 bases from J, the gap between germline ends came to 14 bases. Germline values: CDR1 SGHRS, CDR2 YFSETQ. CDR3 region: CASSSLDRNSPLHF. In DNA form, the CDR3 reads TGCGCCAGCAGCTCTCTAGACCGGAACTCACCCCTCCACTTT.

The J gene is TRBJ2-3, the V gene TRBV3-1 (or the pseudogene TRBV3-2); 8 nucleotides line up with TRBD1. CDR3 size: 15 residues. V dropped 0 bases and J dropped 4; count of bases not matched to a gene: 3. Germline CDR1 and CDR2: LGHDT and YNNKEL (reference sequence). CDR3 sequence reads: CASSQEADRADTQYF. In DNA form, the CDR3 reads TGTGCCAGCAGCCAAGAGGCGGACAGGGCAGATACGCAGTATTTT.

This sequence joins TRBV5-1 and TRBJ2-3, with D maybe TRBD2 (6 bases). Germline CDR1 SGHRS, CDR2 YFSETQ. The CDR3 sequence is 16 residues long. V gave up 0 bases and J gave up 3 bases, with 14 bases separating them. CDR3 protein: CASSLAQTRGTDTQYF. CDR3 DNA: TGCGCCAGCAGCTTGGCCCAGACCCGGGGGACAGATACGCAGTATTTT.

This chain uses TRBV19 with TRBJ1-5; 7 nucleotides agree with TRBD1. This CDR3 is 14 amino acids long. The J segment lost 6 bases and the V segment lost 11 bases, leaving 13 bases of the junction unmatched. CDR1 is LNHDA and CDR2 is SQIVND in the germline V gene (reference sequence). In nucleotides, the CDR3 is TGTGCCGCCAACGGCGACAGGGATTCTCAGCCCCAGCATTTT. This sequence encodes CAANGDRDSQPQHF.

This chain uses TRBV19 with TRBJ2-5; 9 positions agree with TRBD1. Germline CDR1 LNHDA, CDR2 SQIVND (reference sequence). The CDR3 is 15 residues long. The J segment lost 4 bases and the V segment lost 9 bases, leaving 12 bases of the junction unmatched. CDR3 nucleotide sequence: TGTGCCAGCCAAGATGTCGGGACAGGGAGAGAGACCCAGTACTTC. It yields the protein CASQDVGTGRETQYF.

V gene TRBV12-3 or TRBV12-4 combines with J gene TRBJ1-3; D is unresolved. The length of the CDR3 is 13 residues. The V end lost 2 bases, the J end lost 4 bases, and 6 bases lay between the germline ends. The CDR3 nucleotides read TGTGCCAGCAGTTTAAGGCGGGGAAACACCATATATTTT. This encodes CASSLRRGNTIYF.

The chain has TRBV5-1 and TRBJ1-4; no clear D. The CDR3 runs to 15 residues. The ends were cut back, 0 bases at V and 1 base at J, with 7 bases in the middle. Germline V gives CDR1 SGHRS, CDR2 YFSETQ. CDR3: CASSLAGVTNEKLFF. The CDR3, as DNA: TGCGCCAGCAGCTTGGCAGGTGTAACTAATGAAAAACTGTTTTTT.

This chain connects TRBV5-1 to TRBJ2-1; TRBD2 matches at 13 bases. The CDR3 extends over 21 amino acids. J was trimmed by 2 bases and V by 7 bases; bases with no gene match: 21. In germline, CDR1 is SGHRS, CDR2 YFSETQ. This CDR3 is CASSGGVGLAGPRGAYNEQFF. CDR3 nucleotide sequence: TGCGCCAGCTCAGGGGGGGTGGGACTAGCGGGACCCCGGGGGGCCTACAATGAGCAGTTCTTC.

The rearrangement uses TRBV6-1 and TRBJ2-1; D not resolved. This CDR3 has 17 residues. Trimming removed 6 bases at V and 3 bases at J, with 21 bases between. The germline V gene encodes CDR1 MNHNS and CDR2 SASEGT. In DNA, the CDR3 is TGTGCCAGCAGGGAACGTACAGAGAGGAGCCGCTACAATGAGCAGTTCTTC. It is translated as CASRERTERSRYNEQFF.

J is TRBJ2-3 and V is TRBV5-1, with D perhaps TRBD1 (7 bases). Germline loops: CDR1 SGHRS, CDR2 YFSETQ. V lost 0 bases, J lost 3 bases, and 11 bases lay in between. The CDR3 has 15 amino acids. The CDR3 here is CASSLVAGGTDTQYF. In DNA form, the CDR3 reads TGCGCCAGCAGCTTGGTGGCAGGGGGGACAGATACGCAGTATTTT.

The CDR3 here is CASSLSGWQGIQPQHF. The CDR3 region has the DNA TGTGCCAGCAGCTTATCAGGGTGGCAGGGCATTCAGCCCCAGCATTTT. J is TRBJ1-5 and V is TRBV7-8; D perhaps matches TRBD1 (5 bases). Germline loops: CDR1 SGHVS, CDR2 FQNEAQ. Trimming removed 2 bases at V and 6 bases at J, with 17 bases between. This CDR3 is 16 amino acids long.

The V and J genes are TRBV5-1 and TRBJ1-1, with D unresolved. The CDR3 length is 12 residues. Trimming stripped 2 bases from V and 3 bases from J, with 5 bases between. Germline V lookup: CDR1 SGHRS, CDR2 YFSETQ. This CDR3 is CASSFGDTEAFF. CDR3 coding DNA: TGCGCCAGCAGCTTTGGTGACACTGAAGCTTTCTTT.

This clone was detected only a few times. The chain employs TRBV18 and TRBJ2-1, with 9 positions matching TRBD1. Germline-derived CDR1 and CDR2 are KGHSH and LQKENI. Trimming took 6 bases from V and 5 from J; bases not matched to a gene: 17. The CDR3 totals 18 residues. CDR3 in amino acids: CASSRRHLPGQGNNEQFF. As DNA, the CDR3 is TGTGCCAGCTCTCGACGCCATTTACCGGGACAGGGCAACAATGAGCAGTTCTTC.

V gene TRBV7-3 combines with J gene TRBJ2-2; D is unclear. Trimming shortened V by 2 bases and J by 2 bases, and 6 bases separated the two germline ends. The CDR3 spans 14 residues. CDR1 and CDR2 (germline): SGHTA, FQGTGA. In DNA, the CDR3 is TGTGCCAGCAGCTTATACCTTAACACCGGGGAGCTGTTTTTT. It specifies CASSLYLNTGELFF.

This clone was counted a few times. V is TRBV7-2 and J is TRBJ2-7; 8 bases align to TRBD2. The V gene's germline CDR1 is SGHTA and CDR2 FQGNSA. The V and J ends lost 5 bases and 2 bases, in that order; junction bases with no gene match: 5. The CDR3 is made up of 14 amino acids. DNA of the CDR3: TGTGCCAGCAGCCGGGTAGCGGGGACCTACGAGCAGTACGTC. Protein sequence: CASSRVAGTYEQYV.

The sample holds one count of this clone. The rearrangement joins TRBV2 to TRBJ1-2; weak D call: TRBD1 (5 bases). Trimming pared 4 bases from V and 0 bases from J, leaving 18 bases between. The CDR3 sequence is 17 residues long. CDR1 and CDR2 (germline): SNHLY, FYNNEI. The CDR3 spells CASSAQGASLANYGYTF. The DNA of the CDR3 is TGTGCCAGCAGTGCGCAGGGAGCTTCCTTAGCTAACTATGGCTACACCTTC.

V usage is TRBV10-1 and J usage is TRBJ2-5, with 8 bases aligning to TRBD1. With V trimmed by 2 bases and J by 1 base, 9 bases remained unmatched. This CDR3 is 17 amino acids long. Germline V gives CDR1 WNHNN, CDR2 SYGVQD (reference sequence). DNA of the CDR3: TGCGCCAGCAGTGAGGGAGGGACAGGAGCACTCCAAGAGACCCAGTACTTC. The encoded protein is CASSEGGTGALQETQYF.

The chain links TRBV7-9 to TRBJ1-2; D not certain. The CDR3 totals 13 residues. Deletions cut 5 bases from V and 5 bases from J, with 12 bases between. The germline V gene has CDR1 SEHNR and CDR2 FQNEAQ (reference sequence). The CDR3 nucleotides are TGTGCCAGCAGCCCGCCAATTTTATATGGCTACACCTTC. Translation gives CASSPPILYGYTF.

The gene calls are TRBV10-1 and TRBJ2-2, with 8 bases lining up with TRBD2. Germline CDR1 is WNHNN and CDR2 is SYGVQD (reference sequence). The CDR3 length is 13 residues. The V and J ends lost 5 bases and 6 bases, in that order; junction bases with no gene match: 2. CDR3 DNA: TGCGCCAGCAGTCCGGGGGGGTCCGGGGAGCTGTTTTTT. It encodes CASSPGGSGELFF.

The CDR3 sequence is CASSFSSGARETQYF. The CDR3 DNA reads TGTGCCAGCAGCTTTTCCTCGGGGGCACGGGAGACCCAGTACTTC. This chain uses TRBV11-1 with TRBJ2-5; D tentatively fits TRBD1 or TRBD2 (6 bases each). The CDR3 sequence is 15 residues long. The germline V gene encodes CDR1 SGHAT and CDR2 FQDESV (reference sequence). Deletions cut 3 bases from V and 5 bases from J, with 16 bases between.

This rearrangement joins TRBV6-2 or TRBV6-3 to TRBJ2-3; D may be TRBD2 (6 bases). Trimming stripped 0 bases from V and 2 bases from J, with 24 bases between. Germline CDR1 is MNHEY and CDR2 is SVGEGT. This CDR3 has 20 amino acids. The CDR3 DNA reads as TGTGCCAGCAGTTACTCGTGGGGGGTCCGGAGCCCGCAGAACACAGATACGCAGTATTTT. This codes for CASSYSWGVRSPQNTDTQYF.

CDR3: CASSDRRANYQPQHF. The CDR3 DNA sequence: TGTGCCAGCAGTGACCGCCGGGCCAACTATCAGCCCCAGCATTTT. The V call is TRBV6-1, the J call TRBJ1-5, with unresolved D. The CDR3 contains 15 residues. Per germline, CDR1 MNHNS and CDR2 SASEGT. Deletions cut 3 bases from V and 5 bases from J, with 14 bases between.

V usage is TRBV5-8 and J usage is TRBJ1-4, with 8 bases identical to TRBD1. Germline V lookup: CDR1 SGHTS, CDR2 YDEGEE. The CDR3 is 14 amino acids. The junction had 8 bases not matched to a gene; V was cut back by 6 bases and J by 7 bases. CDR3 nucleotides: TGTGCCAGCACCGACCGGACAGGGACTGAAAAACTGTTTTTT. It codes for CASTDRTGTEKLFF.